This T cell receptor (beta chain) was captured by sequencing in a study of cytomegalovirus exposure and HLA in healthy donors. CDR3 length: 16 residues. Germline-derived CDR1 and CDR2 are PRHDT and FYEKMQ (reference sequence). The junction had 9 bases not matched to a gene; V was cut back by 5 bases and J by 2 bases. Vbeta (60) and Jbeta (13) primers were used in the PCR. The protocol was immunoSEQ multiplex PCR, while the TCRdb copy is restricted to in-frame clones and leaves out a portion. Of 180,000 or so clones in the sample, approximately 70% were seen once. Sequenced material: PBMCs. V gene TRBV13 combines with J gene TRBJ2-7; TRBD1 matches at 10 bases. The TCR sequence derives from a human donor in good health. The CDR3 region has the DNA TGTGCCAGCAGCCCTGGGGGGACAGGGGCCCCCTACGAGCAGTACTTC. As protein: CASSPGGTGAPYEQYF. Based on the CDR3 plus reference TRBV13 and TRBJ2-7, the full variable domain is AAGVIQSPRHLIKEKRETATLKCYPIPRHDTVYWYQQGPGQDPQFLISFYEKMQSDKGSIPDRFSAQQFSDYHSELNMSSLELGDSALYFCASSPGGTGAPYEQYFGPGTRLTVT.